The sequence of this T cell receptor (beta chain) was determined in a study of T cell responses to AZD1222 COVID-19 vaccine. To note about this clone: Its specificity is unknown.

The study, taken as a whole, reports: Targeting of unmutated variant regions was reportedly seen in nearly half of spike-specific TCRs. Only a handful of AZD1222 recipients tested seropositive at baseline.

Germline CDR1 is LNHDA and CDR2 is SQIVND (reference sequence). The CDR3 is made up of 16 amino acids. The V end lost 3 bases, the J end lost 2 bases, and 14 bases lay between the germline ends. The table came from immunoSEQ multiplex PCR; TCRdb's copy has only in-frame clones and leaves some out. The sample lists approximately 110,000 clones; about nine tenths were seen once. Sequencing used peripheral blood, obtained on day 0 of AZD1222 vaccination. V is TRBV19 and J is TRBJ1-5, with TRBD1 as a possible D gene (5 bases). The TCR was taken from an adult in good health. Written as DNA, the CDR3 is TGTGCCAGTAGTATGGTAGGGGCGGGGGGCAATCAGCCCCAGCATTTT. It translates to CASSMVGAGGNQPQHF.